The clone carrying this T cell receptor beta chain was seen just once. Antigen specificity is unknown. This sample was included in a study of cytomegalovirus exposure and HLA in healthy donors. V was cut by 6 bases and J by 1 base, with 16 bases left in between. The CDR3 has 15 amino acids. The germline gives CDR1 SGHNT, CDR2 YYREEE (reference sequence). Profiled with immunoSEQ multiplex PCR; TCRdb holds only in-frame clones, not every one. The table records some 350,000 clones, around 90% of them present only once. Overall study findings and caveats: Subsequent analysis showed first-cohort TCR clusters tending to co-occur in over a hundred validation repertoires.

The genes are TRBV5-4 and TRBJ1-2; D is possibly TRBD1 (5 bases). The sample was PBMCs. The TCR was taken from a woman in her thirties in good health and CMV-seropositive. DNA of the CDR3: TGTGCCAGCACCGCCTGGCGGGGCGATAACTATGGCTACACCTTC. Protein sequence: CASTAWRGDNYGYTF.